This T cell receptor beta chain is from a study of blood T cells in healthy people across ages. General observations from the study: Older age went with lower TCR beta diversity per million T cells, in a roughly linear way.

Germline lookup yields CDR1 DFQATT and CDR2 SNEGSKA (reference sequence). This CDR3 is 15 amino acids long. Trimming removed 4 bases at V and 0 bases at J, with 13 bases between. The second PCR ran roughly 6 to 11 cycles with a sample-barcoded 5' primer and J-beta primers. All cDNA molecules were each tagged by a template-switch adaptor with 12 random nucleotides. TCRdb analysed the 5' RACE reads with MiXCR anew, one entry per CDR3 protein. The sample yields 850,000 to 1,300,000 distinct CDR3 sequences, 40% to 50% seen once. This clonotype was counted only a few times. What it recognizes is unknown. In terms of origin and age, donors were healthy Caucasian individuals from Russia aged roughly 6 to 90.

The V call is TRBV20-1, the J call TRBJ2-1, with D uncertain. The receptor was derived from a woman aged 55-69 years in good health. The sequenced sample consisted of blood. CDR3 region: CSAIPTANSYNEQFF. CDR3 in DNA: TGCAGTGCTATACCGACGGCGAACTCCTACAATGAGCAGTTCTTC.